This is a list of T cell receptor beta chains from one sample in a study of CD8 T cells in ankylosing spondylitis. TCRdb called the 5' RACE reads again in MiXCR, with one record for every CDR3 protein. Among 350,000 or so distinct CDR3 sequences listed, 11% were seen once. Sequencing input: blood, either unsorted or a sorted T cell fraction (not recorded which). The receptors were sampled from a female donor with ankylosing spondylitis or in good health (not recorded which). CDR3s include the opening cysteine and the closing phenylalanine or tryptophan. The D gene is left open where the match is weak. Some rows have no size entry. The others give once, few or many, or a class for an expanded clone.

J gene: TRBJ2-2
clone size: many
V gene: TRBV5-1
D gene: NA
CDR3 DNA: TGCGCCAGCAGCCATAAAAGCGCCCGCGACACCGGGGAGCTGTTTTTT
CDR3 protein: CASSHKSARDTGELFF

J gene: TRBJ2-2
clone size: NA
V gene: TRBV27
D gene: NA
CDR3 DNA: TGTGCCAGCAATCAGGGGAACACCGGGGAGCTGTCTTTT
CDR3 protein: CASNQGNTGELSF

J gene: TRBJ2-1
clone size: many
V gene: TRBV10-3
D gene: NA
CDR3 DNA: TGTGCCATCAGTGCAACGGGACGCGATGAGCAGTTCTTC
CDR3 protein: CAISATGRDEQFF

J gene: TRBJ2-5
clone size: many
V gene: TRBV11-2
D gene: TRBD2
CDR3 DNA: TGTGCCAGCAGTCAGAGGACTAGCGGGAGTAATAAGTGGATGGAGACCCAGTACTTC
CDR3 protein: CASSQRTSGSNKWMETQYF

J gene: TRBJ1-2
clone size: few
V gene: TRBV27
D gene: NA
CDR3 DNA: TGTGCCAGCAGTTTAACCCCCGGCAGGATCAACTTTAACTATGGCTACACCTTC
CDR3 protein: CASSLTPGRINFNYGYTF

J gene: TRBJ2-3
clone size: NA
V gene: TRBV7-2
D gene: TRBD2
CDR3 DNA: TGTGCCAGCAGGATAGGGGGACTAGCGGGATCGGATACGCAGTATTTT
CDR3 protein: CASRIGGLAGSDTQYF

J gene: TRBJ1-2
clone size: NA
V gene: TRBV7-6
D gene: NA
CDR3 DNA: TGTGCCACCACGGACAGCGTATATGGCTACACCTTC
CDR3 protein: CATTDSVYGYTF

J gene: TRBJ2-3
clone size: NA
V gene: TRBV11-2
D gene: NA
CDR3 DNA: TGTGCCAGCAGCTTAGACCCGACAGCAACTGGAAGCACAGATACGCAGTATTTT
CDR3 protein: CASSLDPTATGSTDTQYF

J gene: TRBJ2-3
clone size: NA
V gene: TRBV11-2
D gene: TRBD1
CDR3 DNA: TGTGCCAGCAGCAACCAGGGGGAAAGAACAGATACGCAGTATTTT
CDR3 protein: CASSNQGERTDTQYF

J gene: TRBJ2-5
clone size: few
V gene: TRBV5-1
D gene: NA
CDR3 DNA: TGCGCCAGCAGTTTAAGGGAAGAGACCCAGTACTTC
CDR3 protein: CASSLREETQYF